This T cell receptor beta chain was observed in a study of T cell repertoires in cytomegalovirus infection. Study as a whole: Through public TCR beta signatures, both CMV infection and matching HLA type were indicated.

Study-wide results and caveats: Identification of carriers of CMV plus the relevant HLA was performed using cumulative public TCR beta family frequency. Dominating the ex vivo response were HLA-C-restricted CMV-specific TCR beta clonotypes.

In this sample, this clonotype turned up many times. What it binds is not known. Germline values: CDR1 SQVTM, CDR2 ANQGSEA. There are 12 residues in the CDR3. V was trimmed by 6 bases and J by 10 bases, leaving 18 bases between them. TCRdb ran MiXCR on the reads and lists one entry per CDR3 protein. The sample lists just under 300,000 distinct CDR3 sequences, approximately 8.9% occurring once. The chain couples TRBV29-1 to TRBJ2-5; D remains unclear. The sequence was obtained from a human donor in good health (CMV status not recorded). Some clones in this sample may be carry-over from other donors' samples. The source material was PBMCs. This CDR3 is CSVLLDAGFQYF. The CDR3 nucleotides read TGCAGCGTCCTACTTGACGCTGGGTTCCAGTACTTC.